This TCR beta chain was observed in a study of cytomegalovirus exposure and HLA in healthy donors. Study-wide points: Segments of the TCR beta V type were, in most cases, productive about 87% or about 30% of the time in an earlier analysis. Cytomegalovirus-associated TCR beta chains were listed, numbering roughly 150. Apparent HLA restriction characterized most CMV-associated TCR beta chains in a later analysis. CMV serostatus was the sole immune exposure information available.

Both 60 Vbeta primers and 13 Jbeta primers went into the PCR. TCRdb's copy holds only in-frame clones and misses some; the assay was immunoSEQ multiplex PCR. The sample holds roughly 62,000 clones. V lost 7 bases, J lost 0 bases, and 15 bases lay in between. Germline V lookup: CDR1 MGHRA, CDR2 YSYEKL. This CDR3 is 15 amino acids long. Turning to this clone: The antigen is unknown.

Specimen: PBMCs. This chain links TRBV4-1 with TRBJ1-1, with a possible D match to TRBD1 (6 bases). The receptor was derived from a woman younger than 30 in good health and CMV-seronegative. CDR3 nucleotide sequence: TGCGCCAGCATGCTGAGGGGGGGCCTGAACACTGAAGCTTTCTTT. Its protein product is CASMLRGGLNTEAFF.